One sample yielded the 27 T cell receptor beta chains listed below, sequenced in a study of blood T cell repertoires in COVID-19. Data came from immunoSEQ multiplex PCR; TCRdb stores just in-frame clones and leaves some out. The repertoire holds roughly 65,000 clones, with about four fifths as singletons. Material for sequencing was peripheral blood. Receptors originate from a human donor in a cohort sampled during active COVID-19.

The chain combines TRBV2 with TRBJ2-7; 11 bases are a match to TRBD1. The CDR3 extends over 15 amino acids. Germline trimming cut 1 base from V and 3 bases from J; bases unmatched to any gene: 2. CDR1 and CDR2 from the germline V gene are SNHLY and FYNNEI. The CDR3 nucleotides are TGTGCCAGCAGTGAAGGGGGGACAGGGGGCTACGAGCAGTACTTC. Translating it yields CASSEGGTGGYEQYF.

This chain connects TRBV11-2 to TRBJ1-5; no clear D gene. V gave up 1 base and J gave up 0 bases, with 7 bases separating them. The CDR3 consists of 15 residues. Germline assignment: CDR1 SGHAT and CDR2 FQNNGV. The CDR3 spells CASSLGHNSNQPQHF. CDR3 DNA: TGTGCCAGCAGCTTAGGACACAATAGCAATCAGCCCCAGCATTTT.

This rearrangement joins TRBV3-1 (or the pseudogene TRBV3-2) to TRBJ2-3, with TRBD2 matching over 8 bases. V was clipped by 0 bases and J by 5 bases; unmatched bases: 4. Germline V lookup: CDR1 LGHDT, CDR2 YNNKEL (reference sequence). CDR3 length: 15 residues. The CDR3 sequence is CASSQDPGGGDTQYF. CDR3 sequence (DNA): TGTGCCAGCAGCCAAGACCCGGGGGGGGGAGATACGCAGTATTTT.

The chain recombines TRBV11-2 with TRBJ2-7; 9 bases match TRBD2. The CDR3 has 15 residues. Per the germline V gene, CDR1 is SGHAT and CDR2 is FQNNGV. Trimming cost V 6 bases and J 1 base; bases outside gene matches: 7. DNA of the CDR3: TGTGCCAGCAGTCCTCTAGCGGGGCGTTCCTACGAGCAGTACTTC. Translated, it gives CASSPLAGRSYEQYF.

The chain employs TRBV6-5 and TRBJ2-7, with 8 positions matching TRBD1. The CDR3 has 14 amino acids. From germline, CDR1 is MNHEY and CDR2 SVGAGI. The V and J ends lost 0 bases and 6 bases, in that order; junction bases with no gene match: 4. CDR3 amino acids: CASSYSSTGVEQYF. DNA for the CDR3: TGTGCCAGCAGTTACTCTTCGACAGGGGTCGAGCAGTACTTC.

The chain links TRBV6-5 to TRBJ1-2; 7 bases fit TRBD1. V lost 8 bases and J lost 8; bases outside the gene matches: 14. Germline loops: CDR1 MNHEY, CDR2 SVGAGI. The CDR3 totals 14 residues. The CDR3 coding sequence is TGTGCCAGCTCTTTTGTGGGACAGAGGAACGGCTACACCTTC. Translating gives CASSFVGQRNGYTF.

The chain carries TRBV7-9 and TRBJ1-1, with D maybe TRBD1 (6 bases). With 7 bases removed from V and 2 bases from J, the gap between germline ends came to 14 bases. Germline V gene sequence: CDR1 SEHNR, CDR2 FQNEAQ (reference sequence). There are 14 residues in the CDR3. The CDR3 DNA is TGTGCCAGCACCCGGACAGAATTAAACACTGAAGCTTTCTTT. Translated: CASTRTELNTEAFF.

The CDR3 loop is CASSPWSGSPTDTQYF. The CDR3 DNA reads TGTGCCAGCAGCCCGTGGAGCGGGAGCCCGACAGATACGCAGTATTTT. The rearrangement uses TRBV7-8 and TRBJ2-3, with 8 positions matching TRBD2. Germline values: CDR1 SGHVS, CDR2 FQNEAQ. This CDR3 has 16 residues. After removal of 5 bases from V and 3 bases from J, the junction contained 10 bases not matched to a gene.

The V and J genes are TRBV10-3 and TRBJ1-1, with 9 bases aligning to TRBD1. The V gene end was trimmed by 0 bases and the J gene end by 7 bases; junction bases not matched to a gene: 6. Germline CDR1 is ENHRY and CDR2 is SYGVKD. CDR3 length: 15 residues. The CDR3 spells CAISESTGGLLEAFF. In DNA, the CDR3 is TGTGCCATCAGTGAGTCGACAGGGGGTCTGCTTGAAGCTTTCTTT.

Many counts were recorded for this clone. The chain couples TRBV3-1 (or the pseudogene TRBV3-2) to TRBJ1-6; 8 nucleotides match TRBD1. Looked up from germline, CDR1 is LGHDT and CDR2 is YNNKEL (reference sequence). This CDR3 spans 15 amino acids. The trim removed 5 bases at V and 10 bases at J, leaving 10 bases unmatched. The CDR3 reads CASSEGTGFESPLHF. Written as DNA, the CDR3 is TGTGCCAGCAGCGAGGGGACAGGCTTCGAATCACCCCTCCACTTT.

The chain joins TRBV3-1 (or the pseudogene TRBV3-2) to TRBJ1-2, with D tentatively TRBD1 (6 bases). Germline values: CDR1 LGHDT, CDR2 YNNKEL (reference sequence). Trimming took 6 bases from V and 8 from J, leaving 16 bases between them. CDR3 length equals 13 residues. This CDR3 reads CASRPFTGSGYTF. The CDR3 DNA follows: TGTGCCAGCAGGCCATTTACAGGGAGCGGCTACACCTTC.

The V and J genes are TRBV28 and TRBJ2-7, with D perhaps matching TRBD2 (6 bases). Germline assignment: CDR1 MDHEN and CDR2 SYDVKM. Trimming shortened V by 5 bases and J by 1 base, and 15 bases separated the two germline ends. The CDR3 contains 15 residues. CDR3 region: CASSPPGTGSYEQYF. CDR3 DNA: TGTGCCAGCAGTCCGCCCGGGACTGGATCCTACGAGCAGTACTTC. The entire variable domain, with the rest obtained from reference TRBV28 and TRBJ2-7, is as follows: DVKVTQSSRYLVKRTGEKVFLECVQDMDHENMFWYRQDPGLGLRLIYFSYDVKMKEKGDIPEGYSVSREKKERFSLILESASTNQTSMYLCASSPPGTGSYEQYFGPGTRLTVT.

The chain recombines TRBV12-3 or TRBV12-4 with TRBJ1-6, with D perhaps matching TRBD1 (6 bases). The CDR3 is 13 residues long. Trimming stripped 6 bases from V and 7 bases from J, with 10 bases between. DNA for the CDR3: TGTGCCAGCAGAGGGGGTGGGAATTCACCCCTCCACTTT. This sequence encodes CASRGGGNSPLHF.

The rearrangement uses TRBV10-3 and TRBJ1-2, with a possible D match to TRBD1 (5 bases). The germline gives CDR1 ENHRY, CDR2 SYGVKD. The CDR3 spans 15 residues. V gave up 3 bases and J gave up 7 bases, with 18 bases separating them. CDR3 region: CAISDPHGGASGYTF. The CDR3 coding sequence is TGTGCCATCAGTGACCCCCATGGAGGGGCTAGTGGCTACACCTTC.

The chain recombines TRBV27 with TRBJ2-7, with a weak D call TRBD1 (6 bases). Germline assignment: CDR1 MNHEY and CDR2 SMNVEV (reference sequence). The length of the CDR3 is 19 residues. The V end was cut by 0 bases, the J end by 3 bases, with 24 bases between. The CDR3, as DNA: TGTGCCAGCAGTTTATCAGTTGGCAGGGGTAGGGGAACGCTCTACGAGCAGTACTTC. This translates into CASSLSVGRGRGTLYEQYF.

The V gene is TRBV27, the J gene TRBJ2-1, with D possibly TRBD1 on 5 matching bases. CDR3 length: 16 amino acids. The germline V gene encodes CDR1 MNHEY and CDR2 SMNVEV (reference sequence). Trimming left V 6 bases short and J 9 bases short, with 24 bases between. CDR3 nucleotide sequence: TGTGCCAGCAGCCCCGGCTCTATAACGCCCACAGGTGAGCAGTTCTTC. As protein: CASSPGSITPTGEQFF.

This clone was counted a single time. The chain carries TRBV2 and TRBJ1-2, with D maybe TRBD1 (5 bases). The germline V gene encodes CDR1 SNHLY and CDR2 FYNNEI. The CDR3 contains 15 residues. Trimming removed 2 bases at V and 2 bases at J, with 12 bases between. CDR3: CASSELGGENYGYTF. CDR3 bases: TGTGCCAGCAGTGAACTTGGAGGGGAAAACTATGGCTACACCTTC.

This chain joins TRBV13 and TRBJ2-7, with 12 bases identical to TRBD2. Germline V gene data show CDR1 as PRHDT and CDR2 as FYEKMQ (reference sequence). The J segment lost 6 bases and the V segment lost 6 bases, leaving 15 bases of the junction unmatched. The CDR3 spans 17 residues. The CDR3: CASSVSVASGRVPEQYF. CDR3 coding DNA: TGTGCCAGCAGTGTATCCGTGGCTAGCGGGAGGGTCCCCGAGCAGTACTTC.

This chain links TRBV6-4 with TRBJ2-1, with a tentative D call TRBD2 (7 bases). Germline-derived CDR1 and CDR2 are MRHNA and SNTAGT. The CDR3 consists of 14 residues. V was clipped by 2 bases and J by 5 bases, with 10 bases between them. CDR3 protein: CASSDRGGDNEQFF. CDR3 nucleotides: TGTGCCAGCAGTGACAGGGGGGGGGACAATGAGCAGTTCTTC.

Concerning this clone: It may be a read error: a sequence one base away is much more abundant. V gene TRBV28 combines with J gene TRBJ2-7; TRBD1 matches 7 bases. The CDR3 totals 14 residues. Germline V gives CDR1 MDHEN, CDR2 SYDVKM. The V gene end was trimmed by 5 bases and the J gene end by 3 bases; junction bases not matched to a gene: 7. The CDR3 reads CASSAETGLYEQYF. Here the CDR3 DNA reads TGTGCCAGCAGTGCCGAGACAGGGCTCTACGAGCAGTACTTC.

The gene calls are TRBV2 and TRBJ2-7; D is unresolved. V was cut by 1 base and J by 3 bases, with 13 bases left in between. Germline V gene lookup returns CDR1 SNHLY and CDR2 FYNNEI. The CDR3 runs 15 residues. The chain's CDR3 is CASSEGSPGVYEQYF. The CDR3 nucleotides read TGTGCCAGCAGTGAAGGTAGCCCTGGCGTCTACGAGCAGTACTTC.

CDR3 loop: CASSTGTEGSTQYF. CDR3 DNA sequence: TGTGCCAGCAGCACCGGGACAGAAGGCTCGACCCAGTACTTC. The chain couples TRBV6-4 to TRBJ2-5; 7 bases are shared with TRBD1. The V and J ends lost 6 bases and 7 bases, in that order; junction bases with no gene match: 11. This CDR3 spans 14 amino acids. Germline loops: CDR1 MRHNA, CDR2 SNTAGT.

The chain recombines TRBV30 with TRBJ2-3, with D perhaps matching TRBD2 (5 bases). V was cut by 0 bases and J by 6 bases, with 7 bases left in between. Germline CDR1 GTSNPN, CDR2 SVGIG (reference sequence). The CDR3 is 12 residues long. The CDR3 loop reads CAWSVRGDTQYF. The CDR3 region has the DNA TGTGCCTGGAGTGTACGAGGGGATACGCAGTATTTT.

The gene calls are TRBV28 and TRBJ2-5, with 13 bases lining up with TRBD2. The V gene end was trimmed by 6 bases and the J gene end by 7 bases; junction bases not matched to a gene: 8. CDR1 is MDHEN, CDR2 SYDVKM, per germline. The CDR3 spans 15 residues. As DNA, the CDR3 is TGTGCCAGCAGGTGGACTAGCGGGAGAGTTGCGACCCAGTACTTC. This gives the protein CASRWTSGRVATQYF.

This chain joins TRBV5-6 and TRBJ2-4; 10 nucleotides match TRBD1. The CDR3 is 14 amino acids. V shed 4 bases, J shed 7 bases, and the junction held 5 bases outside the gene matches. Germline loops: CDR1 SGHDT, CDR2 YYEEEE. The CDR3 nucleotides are TGTGCCAGCAGCACCTTGACAGGGGGCAACATTCAGTACTTC. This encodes CASSTLTGGNIQYF.

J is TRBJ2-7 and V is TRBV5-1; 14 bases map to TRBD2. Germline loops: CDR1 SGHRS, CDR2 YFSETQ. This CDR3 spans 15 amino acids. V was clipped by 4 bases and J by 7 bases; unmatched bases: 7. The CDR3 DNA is TGCGCCAGCAGCCAGGGACTAGCGGGAGTTGGTGAGCAGTACTTC. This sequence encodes CASSQGLAGVGEQYF.

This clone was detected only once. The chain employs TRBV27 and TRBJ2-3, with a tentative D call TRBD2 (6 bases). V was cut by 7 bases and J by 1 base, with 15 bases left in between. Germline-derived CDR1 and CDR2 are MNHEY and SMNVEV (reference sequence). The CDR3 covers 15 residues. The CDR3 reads CASTASVARTDTQYF. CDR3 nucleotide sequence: TGTGCCAGCACGGCTAGCGTCGCCCGCACAGATACGCAGTATTTT.